This is a list of T cell receptor beta chains from one sample in a study of cytomegalovirus exposure and HLA in healthy donors. Some clones are missing from TCRdb's copy, which holds only in-frame ones; the method was immunoSEQ multiplex PCR. This table has some 69,000 clones, under 96% appearing once. Material for sequencing was PBMCs. These receptors were obtained from a woman between 18 and 30 years old in good health and CMV-seropositive. CDR3s include the opening cysteine and the closing phenylalanine or tryptophan. The D gene is left open where the match is weak. Not all rows give a size; the values are once, few, many and, for expanded clones, a class.

CDR3aa: CASSEGAGGVGDTQYF
CDR3nt: TGTGCCAGCAGTGAAGGGGCGGGAGGCGTGGGAGATACGCAGTATTTT
v_gene: TRBV2
d_gene: TRBD2
abundance: .
j_gene: TRBJ2-3

CDR3aa: CASSYHRDRVANEQYF
CDR3nt: TGTGCCAGCAGTTACCACCGGGACAGGGTCGCGAACGAGCAGTACTTC
v_gene: TRBV6-5
d_gene: TRBD1
abundance: .
j_gene: TRBJ2-7

CDR3aa: CASSLATGINEQFF
CDR3nt: TGTGCCAGCAGCTTAGCAACCGGGATTAATGAGCAGTTCTTC
v_gene: TRBV7-2
d_gene: .
abundance: .
j_gene: TRBJ2-1

CDR3aa: CASSFRGVEDTQYF
CDR3nt: TGTGCCAGCAGTTTCCGGGGAGTCGAAGATACGCAGTATTTT
v_gene: TRBV28
d_gene: .
abundance: .
j_gene: TRBJ2-3

CDR3aa: CASSPEGGGGNQPQHF
CDR3nt: TGTGCCAGCAGCCCAGAGGGTGGAGGTGGGAATCAGCCCCAGCATTTT
v_gene: TRBV11-2
d_gene: .
abundance: .
j_gene: TRBJ1-5

CDR3aa: CASSLISLMNTEAFF
CDR3nt: TGTGCCAGCAGCTTAATATCACTCATGAACACTGAAGCTTTCTTT
v_gene: TRBV28
d_gene: .
abundance: .
j_gene: TRBJ1-1

CDR3aa: CAWSDPGTGGEETQYF
CDR3nt: TGTGCCTGGAGTGACCCCGGGACAGGGGGCGAAGAGACCCAGTACTTC
v_gene: TRBV30
d_gene: TRBD1
abundance: .
j_gene: TRBJ2-5

CDR3aa: CASSSRDLPGNTIYF
CDR3nt: TGTGCCAGTAGTTCCAGGGACTTACCTGGAAACACCATATATTTT
v_gene: TRBV19
d_gene: .
abundance: .
j_gene: TRBJ1-3

CDR3aa: CASSWTSTTDTQYF
CDR3nt: TGTGCCAGCAGTTGGACAAGCACCACAGATACGCAGTATTTT
v_gene: TRBV27
d_gene: .
abundance: .
j_gene: TRBJ2-3

CDR3aa: CATSRGGQGTDEQYF
CDR3nt: TGTGCCACCAGCAGGGGCGGACAGGGAACCGACGAGCAGTACTTC
v_gene: TRBV15
d_gene: TRBD1
abundance: .
j_gene: TRBJ2-7

CDR3aa: CASSSTWGAQRGGYEQYF
CDR3nt: TGTGCCAGCAGCTCGACGTGGGGGGCTCAGCGCGGGGGGTACGAGCAGTACTTC
v_gene: TRBV5-6
d_gene: TRBD2
abundance: .
j_gene: TRBJ2-7

CDR3aa: CASSTGLAGAYNEQFF
CDR3nt: TGTGCCAGCAGCACCGGACTAGCGGGAGCATACAATGAGCAGTTCTTC
v_gene: TRBV7-9
d_gene: TRBD2
abundance: .
j_gene: TRBJ2-1

CDR3aa: CASSRHREGVFPDTQYF
CDR3nt: TGCGCCAGCAGCCGGCACAGGGAGGGCGTCTTCCCAGATACGCAGTATTTT
v_gene: TRBV4-3
d_gene: .
abundance: .
j_gene: TRBJ2-3

CDR3aa: CASSVEGRGPDTQYF
CDR3nt: TGTGCCAGCAGCGTAGAGGGCAGGGGGCCAGATACGCAGTATTTT
v_gene: TRBV9
d_gene: TRBD1
abundance: .
j_gene: TRBJ2-3

CDR3aa: CASSEAGGLALYNEQFF
CDR3nt: TGTGCCAGCAGTGAAGCAGGAGGACTAGCTTTGTACAATGAGCAGTTCTTC
v_gene: TRBV2
d_gene: TRBD2
abundance: once
j_gene: TRBJ2-1

CDR3aa: CASSATGTGHSNQPQHF
CDR3nt: TGTGCCAGCAGCGCAACCGGGACAGGTCATAGCAATCAGCCCCAGCATTTT
v_gene: TRBV7-8
d_gene: TRBD1
abundance: .
j_gene: TRBJ1-5

CDR3aa: CASSQEGAYYSANNEQFF
CDR3nt: TGCGCCAGCAGCCAAGAGGGAGCTTATTACTCAGCTAACAATGAGCAGTTCTTC
v_gene: TRBV4-3
d_gene: .
abundance: .
j_gene: TRBJ2-1

CDR3aa: CAWSMGQGVHEQYF
CDR3nt: TGTGCCTGGAGTATGGGACAGGGGGTCCACGAGCAGTACTTC
v_gene: TRBV30
d_gene: TRBD1
abundance: .
j_gene: TRBJ2-7

CDR3aa: CASSEADSTYEQYF
CDR3nt: TGTGCCAGCAGTGAAGCGGACAGCACCTACGAGCAGTACTTC
v_gene: TRBV6-1
d_gene: .
abundance: .
j_gene: TRBJ2-7

CDR3aa: CASSPGQGTEAFF
CDR3nt: TGTGCCAGCAGCCCTGGGCAGGGCACTGAAGCTTTCTTT
v_gene: TRBV21-1
d_gene: .
abundance: .
j_gene: TRBJ1-1

CDR3aa: CASRGGRSPTGGYSTDTQYF
CDR3nt: TGTGCCAGTAGGGGGGGGAGATCCCCGACAGGGGGCTATAGCACAGATACGCAGTATTTT
v_gene: TRBV19
d_gene: TRBD1
abundance: once
j_gene: TRBJ2-3

CDR3aa: CASSVVSSGSNYEQYF
CDR3nt: TGTGCCAGCAGTGTGGTGTCTAGCGGGAGTAACTACGAGCAGTACTTC
v_gene: TRBV2
d_gene: TRBD2
abundance: .
j_gene: TRBJ2-7

CDR3aa: CASSLKGSYSNQPQHF
CDR3nt: TGTGCCAGCAGTTTAAAAGGGAGTTATAGCAATCAGCCCCAGCATTTT
v_gene: TRBV27
d_gene: .
abundance: .
j_gene: TRBJ1-5

CDR3aa: CAWRNRGGQPQHF
CDR3nt: TGTGCCTGGAGAAACAGGGGGGGTCAGCCCCAGCATTTT
v_gene: TRBV30
d_gene: TRBD1
abundance: .
j_gene: TRBJ1-5

CDR3aa: CASSLAGGYVLEGDEQYF
CDR3nt: TGCGCCAGCAGCCTAGCGGGAGGGTACGTGTTGGAGGGCGACGAGCAGTACTTC
v_gene: TRBV4-3
d_gene: TRBD2
abundance: .
j_gene: TRBJ2-7

CDR3aa: CASSPLGLAGGPVYEQYF
CDR3nt: TGTGCCAGCTCACCGTTAGGACTAGCGGGAGGGCCAGTGTACGAGCAGTACTTC
v_gene: TRBV18
d_gene: TRBD2
abundance: .
j_gene: TRBJ2-7

CDR3aa: CASSPGTSGTYEQYF
CDR3nt: TGCGCCAGCAGCCCCGGGACTAGCGGTACCTACGAGCAGTACTTC
v_gene: TRBV5-1
d_gene: TRBD2
abundance: .
j_gene: TRBJ2-7

CDR3aa: CAWSVQGKQPQHF
CDR3nt: TGTGCCTGGAGTGTACAGGGAAAGCAGCCCCAGCATTTT
v_gene: TRBV30
d_gene: .
abundance: .
j_gene: TRBJ1-5

CDR3aa: CASLATESSYNEQFF
CDR3nt: TGCGCCAGCTTAGCTACTGAAAGCTCCTACAATGAGCAGTTCTTC
v_gene: TRBV4-1
d_gene: .
abundance: .
j_gene: TRBJ2-1

CDR3aa: CASNGDSDGYTF
CDR3nt: TGCGCCAGCAACGGGGACAGTGATGGCTACACCTTC
v_gene: TRBV5-1
d_gene: TRBD1
abundance: .
j_gene: TRBJ1-2

CDR3aa: CASSSRTSTDTQYF
CDR3nt: TGCGCCAGCAGCTCTCGGACTAGCACAGATACGCAGTATTTT
v_gene: TRBV5-1
d_gene: .
abundance: few
j_gene: TRBJ2-3

CDR3aa: CSVLLTGPDYYGYTF
CDR3nt: TGCAGCGTCCTACTTACAGGACCTGATTACTATGGCTACACCTTC
v_gene: TRBV29-1
d_gene: .
abundance: .
j_gene: TRBJ1-2

CDR3aa: CAWSTARRTSADTQYF
CDR3nt: TGTGCCTGGAGTACCGCTCGGAGGACTAGTGCAGATACGCAGTATTTT
v_gene: TRBV30
d_gene: TRBD2
abundance: .
j_gene: TRBJ2-3

CDR3aa: CASSQTSGRRNEQFF
CDR3nt: TGTGCCAGCAGCCAGACTAGCGGGAGAAGAAATGAGCAGTTCTTC
v_gene: TRBV5-5
d_gene: TRBD2
abundance: few
j_gene: TRBJ2-1

CDR3aa: CASSYPHLLAGPRDTQYF
CDR3nt: TGTGCCAGCAGTTACCCCCATCTTCTAGCGGGGCCCCGGGATACGCAGTATTTT
v_gene: TRBV6-7
d_gene: TRBD2
abundance: .
j_gene: TRBJ2-3

CDR3aa: CASSLGQAGGTEAFF
CDR3nt: TGTGCCAGCAGCCTTGGACAGGCCGGCGGCACTGAAGCTTTCTTT
v_gene: TRBV5-6
d_gene: TRBD1
abundance: .
j_gene: TRBJ1-1

CDR3aa: CAWSVFNRGPWEQYF
CDR3nt: TGTGCCTGGAGTGTATTTAACAGGGGGCCTTGGGAGCAGTACTTC
v_gene: TRBV30
d_gene: TRBD1
abundance: .
j_gene: TRBJ2-7

CDR3aa: CASSSDSNTGELFF
CDR3nt: TGTGCCAGCAGCTCGGACAGTAACACCGGGGAGCTGTTTTTT
v_gene: TRBV11-2
d_gene: .
abundance: .
j_gene: TRBJ2-2

CDR3aa: CASIGRAHNEQFF
CDR3nt: TGTGCCAGTATCGGGAGGGCGCACAATGAGCAGTTCTTC
v_gene: TRBV19
d_gene: TRBD2
abundance: .
j_gene: TRBJ2-1

CDR3aa: CASSFGANEQYF
CDR3nt: TGTGCCAGCAGTTTTGGGGCAAACGAGCAGTACTTC
v_gene: TRBV28
d_gene: .
abundance: .
j_gene: TRBJ2-7

CDR3aa: CASSPVEGTSGNTIYF
CDR3nt: TGTGCCAGCTCACCAGTGGAGGGGACCTCTGGAAACACCATATATTTT
v_gene: TRBV18
d_gene: .
abundance: .
j_gene: TRBJ1-3

CDR3aa: CARGGTGNTEAFF
CDR3nt: TGTGCCAGGGGGGGGACAGGCAACACTGAAGCTTTCTTT
v_gene: TRBV2
d_gene: TRBD1
abundance: .
j_gene: TRBJ1-1

CDR3aa: CASSDARSLAQYF
CDR3nt: TGCGCCAGCAGCGACGCCCGGAGTCTGGCGCAGTATTTT
v_gene: TRBV5-1
d_gene: .
abundance: .
j_gene: TRBJ2-3

CDR3aa: CAWSRSPLEEQYF
CDR3nt: TGTGCCTGGAGTCGAAGTCCCCTGGAGGAGCAGTACTTC
v_gene: TRBV30
d_gene: .
abundance: .
j_gene: TRBJ2-7

CDR3aa: CSVWNRNTDTQYF
CDR3nt: TGCAGCGTCTGGAACAGAAACACAGATACGCAGTATTTT
v_gene: TRBV29-1
d_gene: .
abundance: once
j_gene: TRBJ2-3

CDR3aa: CASSLWGQRAGTSYNEQFF
CDR3nt: TGCGCCAGCAGCTTGTGGGGTCAACGAGCGGGAACTTCCTACAATGAGCAGTTCTTC
v_gene: TRBV5-1
d_gene: TRBD2
abundance: once
j_gene: TRBJ2-1

CDR3aa: CATSRSGGTTDTQYF
CDR3nt: TGTGCCACCAGCAGAAGCGGGGGAACCACAGATACGCAGTATTTT
v_gene: TRBV15
d_gene: TRBD2
abundance: .
j_gene: TRBJ2-3

CDR3aa: CASSLGGVLLETQYF
CDR3nt: TGTGCCAGCAGCTTAGGGGGGGTCCTTCTAGAGACCCAGTACTTC
v_gene: TRBV7-9
d_gene: .
abundance: .
j_gene: TRBJ2-5

CDR3aa: CASSLVTQYF
CDR3nt: TGTGCCAGCAGCTTAGTAACGCAGTATTTT
v_gene: TRBV13
d_gene: .
abundance: once
j_gene: TRBJ2-3